This T cell receptor (beta chain) was captured by sequencing in a study of blood T cell repertoires in COVID-19 (TCRdb year 2020). Notes on the research overall: Samples from collaborators originated in the United States, Italy and Spain and spanned both the acute and convalescent phases of COVID-19. The material from the prospective study consisted of cDNA or gDNA derived from T cells, B-cell-depleted T cells, or PBMCs. The dataset comprised deeply sampled blood TCRbeta repertoires from subjects exposed to, actively infected with, or recovered from COVID-19. The repertoires were made available in a free public database intended to serve as a resource for research on the immune response to SARS-CoV-2. Samples came from the ongoing ImmuneRACE study (first 160 participants) plus 1,254 subjects from 6 global collaborators. The sample metadata nearly always contained a de-identified subject ID, COVID-19 status, age in years and sex. HLA class I and class II types, where available, came from metadata supplied by the sample provider rather than from assay-based typing. General conclusions and limits of the study: Clinical and demographic metadata were provided uncurated, with the amount varying by source and participant.

To note about this clone: Its specific antigen is unknown. Base-call qualities are not available, and no considerably larger clone is one nucleotide away.

TCRbeta CDR3 regions were amplified from genomic DNA by means of the immunoSEQ Assay, a bias-controlled multiplex PCR. Regarding the original processing steps: The number of nucleated cells in each sample was estimated from the amplification of reference gene primers within the assay. To quantify the absolute abundance of each unique TCRbeta CDR3 rearrangement, sequence reads were collapsed and filtered. For each sample, productive Simpson clonality was calculated as the square root of Simpson's diversity index over productive rearrangements. This is the immuneACCESS table as TCRdb keeps it, with only in-frame sequences that have V and J called. A part of the clones is gone; compared with another copy, unresolved V genes explain less than half, and the rest is unexplained. That table furnishes V, J and clone size, whereas the DNA furnished D and trimming. The sample profile shows some 160,000 clones; 84% of them were found once. The ten largest clones add up to about 8% of the sample.

In the prospective study, participants were roughly 18 to 90 years old, resided in about two dozen geographic areas of the United States, and were enrolled through a virtual design. To assign participants to cohorts, the prospective study relied on clinical history that participants themselves reported in a screening survey and a study questionnaire. Recovered participants in ImmuneRACE Cohort 3 were defined by two consecutive negative NP/OP PCR tests, clearance by a healthcare professional, or resolution of symptoms. In the prospective study, whole blood, serum and a nasopharyngeal or oropharyngeal swab were collected from each participant by mobile phlebotomists. Prospective study participants could optionally give additional blood draws and questionnaires over an approximately two-month period. Before DNA extraction, prospective study blood samples were shipped either frozen or at room temperature.

Sequencing was done on a sample of PBMCs or T cells enriched from blood (not recorded which). The receptor comes from a woman aged 45-65 years who had recovered from COVID-19.

The CDR3 region: CASSLTLGTSYNEQFF. The DNA sequence reads TGTGCCAGCAGCTTAACGCTTGGTACTTCCTACAATGAGCAGTTCTTC. The chain links TRBV7-8 with TRBJ2-1, with the identity of the D gene unclear. The V end loses 2 bases and the J end loses 1 base, and a stretch of 12 bases separates them. From the germline V gene, CDR1 is SGHVS and CDR2 is FQNEAQ. Including cysteine and phenylalanine, the CDR3 has 16 amino acids. The retained sequence is limited to the CDR3, 48 bases, with the frame set at the first base. The full variable domain, completed from the reference TRBV7-8 and TRBJ2-1 proteins outside the CDR3, reads GAGVSQSPRYKVAKRGQDVALRCDPISGHVSLFWYQQALGQGPEFLTYFQNEAQLDKSGLPSDRFFAERPEGSVSTLKIQRTQQEDSAVYLCASSLTLGTSYNEQFFGPGTRLTVL.